This TCR beta chain stems from a study of blood T cell repertoires in COVID-19. Only in-frame clones appear in the TCRdb table, and some are missing; sequencing was by immunoSEQ multiplex PCR. This sample has 270,000 or so clones, with 75% to 90% found just once. The CDR3 spans 16 residues. Germline V gene data show CDR1 as SGHAT and CDR2 as FQNNGV. V trimming: 5 bases; J trimming: 0 bases; junction bases outside the gene matches: 3. Source material: PBMCs or T cells enriched from blood (not recorded which). The source is a woman in her twenties or thirties with acute COVID-19. The chain combines TRBV11-2 with TRBJ2-1; TRBD2 aligns across 11 bases. The CDR3 is CASSGSGRASYNEQFF. The CDR3 DNA reads as TGTGCCAGCAGCGGTAGCGGGAGGGCCTCCTACAATGAGCAGTTCTTC.